This TCR beta chain was found in a study of early T cells in non-severe SARS-CoV-2 infection (dated by TCRdb to the early 2020s). In the study overall: Bulk RNA from unsorted whole blood was used for TCR sequencing, so alpha and beta chains could not be paired.

The CDR3 goes from the cysteine to the phenylalanine over 15 residues. Left in the record is the CDR3 DNA by itself, 45 bases read in frame from the first base. V and J are trimmed by 0 bases and 5 bases, and the gene matches miss 1 base of the junction. The germline V gene supplies CDR1 MGHRA and CDR2 YSYEKL. A few counts support this clonotype. Its antigen is still unknown. Base qualities are not provided; no much larger clone lies one nucleotide away. This was a case-control study nested in a cohort of healthcare workers in London, UK, who had nasopharyngeal swab PCR tests and blood samples taken every week. Between 23 and 31 March 2020, the week of the UK lockdown, healthcare workers were enrolled and then followed up weekly for as long as 16 weeks. What the authors observed across the whole study: VDJdb matching was skewed toward anti-spike CD8 responses and likely underestimated virus-specific expansions, missing private and CD4 specificities.

The library came from 5' RACE. The run used a NextSeq 500. Unique molecular identifiers were attached to individual cDNA molecules in the TCR library protocol so that sequencing error and PCR bias could be corrected. Both TCR alpha and beta chains were sequenced, and tight co-correlation was observed between alpha and beta sequence abundances in each sample. The published analysis was carried out like this. Decombinator V4 was used to annotate the V gene, J gene and CDR3 of the TCR sequences. Expanded TCRs were defined as changing significantly between any two time points under a Poisson model with p below 0.0001. TCR abundances were normalised to the total number of TCRs sequenced per sample and were expressed as counts per million. TRAV1-2 paired with TRAJ12, TRAJ20 or TRAJ33 defined MAIT TCRs, while TRAV10 paired with TRAJ18 defined iNKT TCRs. VDJdb, accessed 1 November 2021, was searched for CMV, EBV and SARS-CoV-2 annotated TCRs, with TCRs annotated for multiple antigens excluded. The raw public reads went through TCRdb reprocessing: fastp at Q25, MiXCR clone calling, in-frame beta chains kept. Each entry merges the rows of one CDR3 protein and shows their most common DNA and genes. For this entry, the V and J calls and clone size follow TCRdb and not the study's own pipeline. Across this sample there are some 80,000 distinct CDR3 sequences, with roughly an eighth seen only once. Together, the top ten hold under 8% of the sample.

The sequence joins TRBV4-1 to TRBJ2-3; TRBD2 aligns with 11 central bases. What was sequenced was whole blood. The clonotype comes from an adult who was a healthcare worker with PCR-confirmed SARS-CoV-2 infection or an uninfected control (not recorded which). The nucleotides are TGCGCCAGCAGCCAAGATGGACTAGCGGGAGATACGCAGTATTTT. Its coded protein is CASSQDGLAGDTQYF.